This TCR beta chain was recorded in a study of blood T cell repertoires in COVID-19. Germline CDR1 and CDR2: SGHDN and FVKESK. The trim removed 2 bases at V and 2 bases at J, leaving 4 bases unmatched. The CDR3 totals 15 residues. The repertoire was sequenced with immunoSEQ multiplex PCR; TCRdb's copy has only in-frame clones and lacks some. In the table there are approximately 160,000 clones, around 85% of which are singletons. This clone has just a few counts. The sample was peripheral blood. The chain joins TRBV14 to TRBJ2-7, with 9 bases fitting TRBD1. The origin of this receptor is a woman aged 70-85 years with acute or convalescent COVID-19. CDR3 bases: TGTGCCAGCAGCCAAACCGGGACAGGGACCTACGAGCAGTACTTC. Amino acid sequence: CASSQTGTGTYEQYF.